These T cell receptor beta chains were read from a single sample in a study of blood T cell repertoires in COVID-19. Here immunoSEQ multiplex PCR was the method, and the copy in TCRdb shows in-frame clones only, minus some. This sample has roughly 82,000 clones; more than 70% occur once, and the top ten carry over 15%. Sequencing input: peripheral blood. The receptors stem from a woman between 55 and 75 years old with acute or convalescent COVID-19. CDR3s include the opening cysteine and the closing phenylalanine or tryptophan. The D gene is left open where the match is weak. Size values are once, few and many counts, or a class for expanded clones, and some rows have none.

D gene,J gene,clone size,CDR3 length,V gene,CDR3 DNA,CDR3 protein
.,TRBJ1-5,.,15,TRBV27,TGTGCCAGCAGTTTAAATTCTTATAGCAATCAGCCCCAGCATTTT,CASSLNSYSNQPQHF
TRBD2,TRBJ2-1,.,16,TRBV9,TGTGCCAGCAGCGTAGGTGGGGGACTAGCTGGCAATGAGCAGTTCTTC,CASSVGGGLAGNEQFF
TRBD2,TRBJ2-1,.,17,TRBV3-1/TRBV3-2,TGTGCCAGCAGCCAAGATCCAGCGGGAGACCTCTACAATGAGCAGTTCTTC,CASSQDPAGDLYNEQFF
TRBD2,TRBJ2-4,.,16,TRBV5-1,TGCGCCAGCAGCTTGGGAGGGACTAGCGGGACCAACATTCAGTACTTC,CASSLGGTSGTNIQYF
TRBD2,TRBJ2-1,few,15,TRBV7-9,TGTGCCAGCAAAGAACCAGCGGGAGGGGCCGGCGGGCAGTTCTTC,CASKEPAGGAGGQFF
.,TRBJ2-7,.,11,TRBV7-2,TGTGCCAGCAGCTCCCCGGGTGCGGCAAACTTC,CASSSPGAANF
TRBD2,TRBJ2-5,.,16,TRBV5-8,TGTGCCAGCAGCTTTCGGCCTAGCGGGGGGCAAGAGACCCAGTACTTC,CASSFRPSGGQETQYF
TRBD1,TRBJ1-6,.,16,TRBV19,TGTGCCAGTAGTACCCTCGGGACAGGGGGCGGATCACCCCTCCACTTT,CASSTLGTGGGSPLHF
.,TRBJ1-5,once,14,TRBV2,TGTGCCAGCACTACGGGACAAGCCAATCAGCCCCAGCATTTT,CASTTGQANQPQHF
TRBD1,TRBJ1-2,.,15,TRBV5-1,TGCGCCAGCAGCGCGTCCGGGACAGGGTTAAGGATCTACACCTTC,CASSASGTGLRIYTF
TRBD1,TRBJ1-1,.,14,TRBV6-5,TGTGCCAGCAGAGGCGGGACAGGGAACACTGAAGCTTTCTTT,CASRGGTGNTEAFF
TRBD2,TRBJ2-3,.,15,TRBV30,TGTGCCTGGAGGATAGCGGGGCTAAGCACAGATACGCAGTATTTT,CAWRIAGLSTDTQYF
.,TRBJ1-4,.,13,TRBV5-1,TGCGCCAGCAGGAGAGAAACTAATGAAAAACTGTTTTTT,CASRRETNEKLFF
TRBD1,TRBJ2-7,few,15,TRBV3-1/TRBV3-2,TGTGCCAGCAGCCAAGGGGGGACAGGAAGCTACGAGCAGTACTTC,CASSQGGTGSYEQYF
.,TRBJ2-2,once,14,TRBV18,TGTGCCAGCTCCCCAGGACAGAACACCGGGGAGCTGTTTTTT,CASSPGQNTGELFF
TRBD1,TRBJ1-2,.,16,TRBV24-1,TGTGCCACCAGTGAGGGCACCGGGACAGGGGTTTATGGCTACACCTTC,CATSEGTGTGVYGYTF
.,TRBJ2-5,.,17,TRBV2,TGTGCCAGCCAGACAGGGGTAGGCGGGAGGGCCGGGGAGACCCAGTACTTC,CASQTGVGGRAGETQYF
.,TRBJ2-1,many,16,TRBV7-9,TGTGCCAGCAGCCTTCGGGAGCCCCCCTCCTACAATGAGCAGTTCTTC,CASSLREPPSYNEQFF
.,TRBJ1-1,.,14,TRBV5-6,TGTGCCAGCACCCTGACACGATTGAACACTGAAGCTTTCTTT,CASTLTRLNTEAFF
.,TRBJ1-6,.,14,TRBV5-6,TGTGCCAGCAGCTTAAACGGGATCAATTCACCCCTCCACTTT,CASSLNGINSPLHF
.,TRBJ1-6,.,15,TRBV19,TGTGCCAGTAGTATAGGCGGGGGGAGATTTTCACCCCTCCACTTT,CASSIGGGRFSPLHF
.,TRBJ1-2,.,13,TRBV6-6,TGTGCCAGCAGTGACAGGTCCTCCTATGGCTACACCTTC,CASSDRSSYGYTF
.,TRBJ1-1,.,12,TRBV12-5,TGTGCTAGTGGTTTGCAGGGTACTGAAGCTTTCTTT,CASGLQGTEAFF
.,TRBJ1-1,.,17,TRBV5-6,TGTGCCAGCAGCTTGGGACAGGTAATTTTAGGAAACACTGAAGCTTTCTTT,CASSLGQVILGNTEAFF
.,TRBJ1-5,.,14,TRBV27,TGTGCCAGCAGTTTAAGTTTAGGCAATCAGCCCCAGCATTTT,CASSLSLGNQPQHF
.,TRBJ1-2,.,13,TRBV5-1,TGCGCCAGCAGCTTGGTGTCAGGGGATGGCTACACCTTC,CASSLVSGDGYTF
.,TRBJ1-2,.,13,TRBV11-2,TGTGCCAGCACCTTACATCCTAACTATGGCTACACCTTC,CASTLHPNYGYTF
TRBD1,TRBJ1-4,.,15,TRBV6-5,TGTGCCAGCAGTTACTCCGGGACAGGAAATGAAAAACTGTTTTTT,CASSYSGTGNEKLFF
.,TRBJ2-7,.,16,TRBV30,TGTGCCTGGAGTCCCCCCCAATTAGCGGTTACTTACGAGCAGTACTTC,CAWSPPQLAVTYEQYF
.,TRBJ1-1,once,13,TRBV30,TGTGCCTGGAGTGGGCAGGGAAACACTGAAGCTTTCTTT,CAWSGQGNTEAFF
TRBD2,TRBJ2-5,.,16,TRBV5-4,TGTGCCAGCAGCATCGGGGGGGGCGCATCCCGAGAGACCCAGTACTTC,CASSIGGGASRETQYF
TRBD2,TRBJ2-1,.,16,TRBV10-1,TGCGCCAGCAGTGAAACTAGCGGGAGGAACGGCAATGAGCAGTTCTTC,CASSETSGRNGNEQFF
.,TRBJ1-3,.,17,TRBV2,TGTGCCAGCAGTGTCCATAGACAAATTAGCTCTGGAAACACCATATATTTT,CASSVHRQISSGNTIYF
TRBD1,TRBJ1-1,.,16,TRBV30,TGTGCCTGGAGTGTAGGCAGGGGGAGGCAAAACACTGAAGCTTTCTTT,CAWSVGRGRQNTEAFF
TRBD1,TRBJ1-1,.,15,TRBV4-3,TGCGCCAGCAGCCCGTCAGGGGGCGAGATCTCTGAAGCTTTCTTT,CASSPSGGEISEAFF
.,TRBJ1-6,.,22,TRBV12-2,TGTGCAAGTCGCTTCTCTGGGACAGGGGGCAACGCTATATATCCCTATAATTCACCCCTCCACTTT,CASRFSGTGGNAIYPYNSPLHF
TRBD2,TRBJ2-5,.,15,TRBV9,TGTGCCAGCAGCGTAGGGGGGGGAGCGGCGGAGACCCAGTACTTC,CASSVGGGAAETQYF
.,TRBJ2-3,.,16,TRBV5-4,TGTGCCAGCAGCTTGGGGGGGGGCAGTAGCACAGATACGCAGTATTTT,CASSLGGGSSTDTQYF
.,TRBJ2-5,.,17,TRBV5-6,TGTGCCAGCAGTTTTCCGCGGCTAGCCGACCACGTAGAGACCCAGTACTTC,CASSFPRLADHVETQYF
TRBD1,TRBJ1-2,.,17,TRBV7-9,TGTGCCAGCAGCTTAGGAACAGGGGTACTTCTGGGAGATGGCTACACCTTC,CASSLGTGVLLGDGYTF
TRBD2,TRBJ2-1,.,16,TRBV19,TGTGCCAGTAGAAGGGCGGGGACTAGCGGGAACAATGAGCAGTTCTTC,CASRRAGTSGNNEQFF
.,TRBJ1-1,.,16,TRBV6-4,TGTGCCAGTCCCCGTTGGGGGGAGCTGGTGGTCACTGAAGCTTTCTTT,CASPRWGELVVTEAFF
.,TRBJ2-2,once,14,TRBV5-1,TGCGCCAGCAGCCCCACAGGGAACACCGGGGAGCTGTTTTTT,CASSPTGNTGELFF
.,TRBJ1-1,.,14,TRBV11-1,TGTGCCAGCAGCTGGCAGGGCGGGGAGACTGAAGCTTTCTTT,CASSWQGGETEAFF
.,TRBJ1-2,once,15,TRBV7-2,TGTGCCAGCAGCTCCTACATCTTGGCGGACTATGGCTACACCTTC,CASSSYILADYGYTF
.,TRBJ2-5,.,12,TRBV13,TGTGCCAGCAGCTCCCCCCTAGGGACCCAGTACTTC,CASSSPLGTQYF
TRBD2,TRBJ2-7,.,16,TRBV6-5,TGTGCCAGCAGTTACTCGCACTCGACTAGCGGCTACGAGCAGTACTTC,CASSYSHSTSGYEQYF
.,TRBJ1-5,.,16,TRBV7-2,TGTGCCAGCAGCTTTGGAGGCACTGGGTATAATCAGCCCCAGCATTTT,CASSFGGTGYNQPQHF
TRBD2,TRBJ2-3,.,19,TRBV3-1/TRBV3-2,TGTGCCAGCAGCCAACTTAGGACTAGCGGGGGGGACGGCACAGATACGCAGTATTTT,CASSQLRTSGGDGTDTQYF
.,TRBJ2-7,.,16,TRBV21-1,TGTGCCAGCAGCGCCAGGGTACAGGACATCTCCTACGAGCAGTACTTC,CASSARVQDISYEQYF
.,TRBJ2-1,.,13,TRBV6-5,TGTGCCAGCAGTTCGCCAGGGAAGAGTGAGCAGTTCTTC,CASSSPGKSEQFF
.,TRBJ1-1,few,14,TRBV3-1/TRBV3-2,TGTGCCAGCAGCCAAACACAGGGTGACACTGAAGCTTTCTTT,CASSQTQGDTEAFF
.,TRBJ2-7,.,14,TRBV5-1,TGCGCCAGCAGCCCCAGACAGGATAGCTACGAGCAGTACTTC,CASSPRQDSYEQYF
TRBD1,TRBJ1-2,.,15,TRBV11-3,TGTGCCAGCAGCCGGGGACAGGCATATAACTATGGCTACACCTTC,CASSRGQAYNYGYTF
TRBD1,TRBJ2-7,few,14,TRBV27,TGTGCCAGCGGAAGACAGGGATCCTCCTACGAGCAGTACTTC,CASGRQGSSYEQYF
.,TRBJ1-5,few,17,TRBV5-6,TGTGCCAGCAGCTTTCGGCAGGGTTTACTTAGCAATCAGCCCCAGCATTTT,CASSFRQGLLSNQPQHF
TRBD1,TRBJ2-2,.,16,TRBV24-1,TGTGCCACCGGCGACCAGAGACAGGGGGGTACCGGGGAGCTGTTTTTT,CATGDQRQGGTGELFF
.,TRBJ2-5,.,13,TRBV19,TGTGCCAGTAGAACAGGAAACCAAGAGACCCAGTACTTC,CASRTGNQETQYF
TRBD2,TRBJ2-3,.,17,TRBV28,TGTGCCAGCAGTTCCCCCTCTAGCGGAGGAAGCACAGATACGCAGTATTTT,CASSSPSSGGSTDTQYF
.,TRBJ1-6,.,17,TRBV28,TGTGCCAGCGACCCGAGCGGGGATCTTTCCTATAATTCACCCCTCCACTTT,CASDPSGDLSYNSPLHF